This note documents a single TCR beta chain sequence. The antigen is undetermined. From the RT-PCR reads, TCRdb called clonotypes with MiXCR, one entry per CDR3 protein. The table shows about 300,000 distinct CDR3 sequences, with just over 20% occurring only once. The data were taken from a study of response to subunit inactivated influenza vaccine. The study, taken as a whole, reports: Researchers suggested that each seasonal influenza vaccination recruits few new T cells.

The V gene's germline CDR1 is SQVTM and CDR2 ANQGSEA. The CDR3 has 13 residues. Trimming took 4 bases from V and 2 from J; bases not matched to a gene: 2. This TCR derives from a man between 50 and 75 years old who received an inactivated influenza vaccine. V is TRBV29-1 and J is TRBJ2-4; TRBD1 matches at 7 bases. Sequencing used PBMCs from blood, obtained about 20 months after vaccination. The CDR3 sequence is CSVVGQSKNIQYF. The CDR3 coding sequence is TGCAGCGTTGTGGGACAGTCCAAAAACATTCAGTACTTC.